This T cell receptor (beta chain) appears in the sequencing data of a study of T-cell reconstitution after alpha-beta-depleted transplantation in children. Preparation of the TCRbeta library used unique molecular identifiers. TCRdb passed the PCR reads through MiXCR, listing each CDR3 protein once. The sample carries 450,000 to 600,000 distinct CDR3 sequences, around a third recorded once. This specimen was PBMCs from the stem cell graft donor, taken from the stem cell graft. This receptor was identified in a human donor who donated a stem cell graft to a child with aplastic anemia.

The CDR3 coding sequence is TGTGCCAGCAGTTTTTCGGGACAGGGTGATTACGAGCAGTACTTC. Its protein is CASSFSGQGDYEQYF. This chain links TRBV12-3 or TRBV12-4 with TRBJ2-7, with TRBD1 identical over 9 bases. J was trimmed by 4 bases and V by 3 bases; bases with no gene match: 7. The CDR3 is 15 amino acids.